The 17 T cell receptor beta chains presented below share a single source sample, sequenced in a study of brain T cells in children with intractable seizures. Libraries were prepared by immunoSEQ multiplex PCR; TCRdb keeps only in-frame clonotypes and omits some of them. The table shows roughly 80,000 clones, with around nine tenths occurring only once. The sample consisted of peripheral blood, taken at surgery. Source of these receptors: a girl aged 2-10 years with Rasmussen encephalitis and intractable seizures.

The CDR3 nucleotides read TGTGCCAGCAGCTTGGCCGGCGGGAGCTACCAAGAGACCCAGTACTTC. Its translation is CASSLAGGSYQETQYF. The chain carries TRBV5-8 and TRBJ2-5; 7 nucleotides line up with TRBD2. The germline V gene has CDR1 SGHTS and CDR2 YDEGEE. The CDR3 has 16 amino acids. V was pared by 0 bases and J by 0 bases, with 5 bases of the junction left unmatched.

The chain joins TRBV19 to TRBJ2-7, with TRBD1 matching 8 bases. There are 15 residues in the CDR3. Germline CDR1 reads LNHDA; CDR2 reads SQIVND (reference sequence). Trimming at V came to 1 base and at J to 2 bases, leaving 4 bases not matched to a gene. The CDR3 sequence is CASSIARDRPYEQYF. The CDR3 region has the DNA TGTGCCAGTAGTATAGCACGGGACAGGCCCTACGAGCAGTACTTC. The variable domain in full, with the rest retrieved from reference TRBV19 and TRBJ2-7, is DGGITQSPKYLFRKEGQNVTLSCEQNLNHDAMYWYRQDPGQGLRLIYYSQIVNDFQKGDIAEGYSVSREKKESFPLTVTSAQKNPTAFYLCASSIARDRPYEQYFGPGTRLTVT.

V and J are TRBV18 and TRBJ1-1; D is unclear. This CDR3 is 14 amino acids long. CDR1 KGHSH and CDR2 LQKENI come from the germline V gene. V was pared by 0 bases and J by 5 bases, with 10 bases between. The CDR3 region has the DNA TGTGCCAGCTCACCACCCGGGATTTGGACTGAAGCTTTCTTT. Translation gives CASSPPGIWTEAFF. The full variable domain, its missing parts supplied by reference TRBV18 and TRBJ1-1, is NAGVMQNPRHLVRRRGQEARLRCSPMKGHSHVYWYRQLPEEGLKFMVYLQKENIIDESGMPKERFSAEFPKEGPSILRIQQVVRGDSAAYFCASSPPGIWTEAFFGQGTRLTVV.

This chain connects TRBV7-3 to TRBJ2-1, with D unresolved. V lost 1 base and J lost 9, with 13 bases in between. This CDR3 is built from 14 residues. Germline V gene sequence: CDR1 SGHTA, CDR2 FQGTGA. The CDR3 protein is CASSLRSVSGEQFF. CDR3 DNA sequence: TGTGCCAGCAGCTTAAGGTCTGTATCTGGTGAGCAGTTCTTC.

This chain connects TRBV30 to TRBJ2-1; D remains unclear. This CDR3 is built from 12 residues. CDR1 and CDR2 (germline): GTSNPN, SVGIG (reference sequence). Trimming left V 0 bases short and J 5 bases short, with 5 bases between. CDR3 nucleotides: TGTGCCTGGAGTGTGGCCAACAATGAGCAGTTCTTC. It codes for CAWSVANNEQFF. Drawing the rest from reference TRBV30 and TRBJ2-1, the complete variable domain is SQTIHQWPATLVQPVGSPLSLECTVEGTSNPNLYWYRQAAGRGLQLLFYSVGIGQISSEVPQNLSASRPQDRQFILSSKKLLLSDSGFYLCAWSVANNEQFFGPGTRLTVL.

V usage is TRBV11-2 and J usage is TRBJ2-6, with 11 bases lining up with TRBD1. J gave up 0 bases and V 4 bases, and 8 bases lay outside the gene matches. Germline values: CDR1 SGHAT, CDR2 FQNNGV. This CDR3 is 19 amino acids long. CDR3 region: CASSSRTGTGGSGANVLTF. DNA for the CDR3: TGTGCCAGCAGCTCGAGGACCGGGACAGGGGGCTCTGGGGCCAACGTCCTGACTTTC.

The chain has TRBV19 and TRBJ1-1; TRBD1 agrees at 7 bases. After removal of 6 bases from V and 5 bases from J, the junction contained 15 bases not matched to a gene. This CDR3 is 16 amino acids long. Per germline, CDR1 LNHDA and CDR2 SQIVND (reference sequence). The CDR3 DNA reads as TGTGCCAGTAGCCCACCCGGGACTGCAGGGGGGACTGAAGCTTTCTTT. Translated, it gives CASSPPGTAGGTEAFF.

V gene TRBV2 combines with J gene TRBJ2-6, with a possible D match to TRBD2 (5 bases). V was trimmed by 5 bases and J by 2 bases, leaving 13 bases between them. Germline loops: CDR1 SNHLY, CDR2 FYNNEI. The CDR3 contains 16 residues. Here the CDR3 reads CASSLSRRTGANVLTF. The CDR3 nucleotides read TGTGCCAGCAGTCTGAGCCGGAGGACTGGGGCCAACGTCCTGACTTTC.

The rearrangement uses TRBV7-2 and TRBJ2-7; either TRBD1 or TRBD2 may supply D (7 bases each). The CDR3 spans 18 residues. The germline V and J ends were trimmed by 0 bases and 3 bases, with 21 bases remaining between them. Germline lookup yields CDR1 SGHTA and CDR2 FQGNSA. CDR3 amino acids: CASSLAASGGGSHYEQYF. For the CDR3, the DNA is TGTGCCAGCAGCTTAGCGGCCTCAGGGGGGGGGTCCCACTACGAGCAGTACTTC.

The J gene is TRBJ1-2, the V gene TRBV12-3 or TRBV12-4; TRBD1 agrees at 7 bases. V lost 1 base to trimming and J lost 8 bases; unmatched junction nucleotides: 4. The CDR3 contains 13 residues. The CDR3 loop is CASSLGPTGGYTF. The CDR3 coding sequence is TGTGCCAGCAGTTTAGGCCCGACAGGGGGCTACACCTTC.

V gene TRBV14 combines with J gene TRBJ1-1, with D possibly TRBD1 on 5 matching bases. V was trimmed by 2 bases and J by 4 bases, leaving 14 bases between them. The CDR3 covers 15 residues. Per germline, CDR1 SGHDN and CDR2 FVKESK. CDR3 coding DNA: TGTGCCAGCAGCCAATGGGTAGGGGCGGGCACTGAAGCTTTCTTT. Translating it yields CASSQWVGAGTEAFF.

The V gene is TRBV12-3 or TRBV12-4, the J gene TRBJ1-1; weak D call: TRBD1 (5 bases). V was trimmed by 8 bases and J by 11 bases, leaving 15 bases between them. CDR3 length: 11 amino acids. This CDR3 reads CASWGGPSAFF. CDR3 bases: TGTGCCAGCTGGGGGGGACCCTCGGCTTTCTTT.

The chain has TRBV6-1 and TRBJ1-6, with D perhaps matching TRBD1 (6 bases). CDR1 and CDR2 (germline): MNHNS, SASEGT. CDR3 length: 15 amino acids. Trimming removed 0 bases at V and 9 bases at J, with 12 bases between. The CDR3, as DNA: TGTGCCAGCAGTGAAGCGGCGAGCAGGGGTTCACCCCTCCACTTT. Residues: CASSEAASRGSPLHF.

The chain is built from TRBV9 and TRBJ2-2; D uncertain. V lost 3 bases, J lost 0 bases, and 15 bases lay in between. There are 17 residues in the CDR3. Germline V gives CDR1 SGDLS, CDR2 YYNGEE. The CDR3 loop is CASSEARVRANTGELFF. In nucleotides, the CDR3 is TGTGCCAGCAGCGAGGCCCGGGTCCGGGCGAACACCGGGGAGCTGTTTTTT.

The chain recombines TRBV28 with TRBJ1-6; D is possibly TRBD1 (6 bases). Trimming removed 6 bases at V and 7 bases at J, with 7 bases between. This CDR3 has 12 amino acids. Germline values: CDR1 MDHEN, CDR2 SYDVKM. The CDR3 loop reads CASRGANSPLHF. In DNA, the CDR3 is TGTGCCAGCAGGGGGGCCAATTCACCCCTCCACTTT.

CDR3 loop: CASSGRRDSPNSPLHF. The CDR3 DNA is TGTGCCAGCAGTGGTCGCCGGGACAGCCCTAATTCACCCCTCCACTTT. The chain recombines TRBV6-1 with TRBJ1-6, with 7 bases fitting TRBD1. There are 16 residues in the CDR3. CDR1 and CDR2 from the germline V gene are MNHNS and SASEGT. After removal of 4 bases from V and 6 bases from J, the junction contained 9 bases not matched to a gene.

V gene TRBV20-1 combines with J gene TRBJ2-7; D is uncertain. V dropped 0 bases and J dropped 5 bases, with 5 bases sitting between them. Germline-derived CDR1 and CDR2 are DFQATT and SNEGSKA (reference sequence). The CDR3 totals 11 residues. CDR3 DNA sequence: TGCAGTGCTAGAGAGACCCACGAGCAGTACTTC. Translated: CSARETHEQYF.